This T cell receptor beta chain was obtained from a study of blood T cell repertoires in COVID-19. Study as a whole: Sites in the United States, Italy and Spain provided acute and convalescent COVID-19 samples. PBMCs, B-cell-depleted T cells, or T cells provided the cDNA or gDNA that made up the material.

Authors' data handling: Researchers report that nucleated cell counts were estimated from reference gene primer amplification. TCRdb keeps only in-frame clones here, not all; method: immunoSEQ multiplex PCR. Clone size and V and J calls were adopted from that table, with D and trimming inferred from the DNA. Among about 170,000 clones listed, 80% to 90% were seen once. V shed 4 bases and J 1 base; nucleotides not matched to a gene: 14. The CDR3 spans 18 residues. Germline V lookup: CDR1 SGHTS, CDR2 YDEGEE. This sequence joins TRBV5-8 and TRBJ1-2; 9 bases are shared with TRBD1. The TCR was taken from a man aged 40-55 years who had recovered from COVID-19. The sequencing input was peripheral blood. The CDR3 sequence: CASSPRSTRDRVNYGYTF. CDR3 in DNA: TGTGCCAGCAGCCCCAGATCGACCCGGGACAGGGTTAACTATGGCTACACCTTC.